This TCR beta chain was retrieved from a study of beta chain features in type 1 diabetes. The entirety of the isolated RNA underwent reverse transcription, so expressed TCRB transcripts were sequenced. The data were produced by immunoSEQ multiplex PCR, yet TCRdb's version contains in-frame clones alone and is incomplete. The sample shows 350,000 to 450,000 clones, around 12% of them seen only once. Study-level results: At VDJ recombination sites, type 1 diabetes patients had fewer insertions and more deleted nucleotides. For Type 1 diabetes patients, all four CD4+ subsets carried TCRB CDR3s that were moderately but significantly shorter. The study notes PCR might favor shorter templates equally in patients and controls.

Only a few counts were recorded for this clone. Its antigen is unidentified. Sequencing was performed on naive CD4+ T cells from blood. The TCR originated in a young woman with type 1 diabetes.

The CDR3 sequence: CASRFGSSNEKLFF. The CDR3 bases are TGCGCCAGCAGGTTCGGGAGCTCTAATGAAAAACTGTTTTTT. The gene calls are TRBV4-1 and TRBJ1-4; D unclear. In germline, CDR1 is MGHRA, CDR2 YSYEKL. This CDR3 contains 14 residues. The V and J ends lost 6 bases and 3 bases respectively, with 11 bases between them.